This T cell receptor (beta chain) stems from a study of neurological immune-mediated disorders. Study-level findings and limits: Healthy controls had more TCR clonal expansion than multiple sclerosis, which showed the least, whereas HTLV-1-associated myelopathy showed the most.

Many counts were recorded for this clonotype. Its specificity is not known. The cDNA was produced through 5'RACE with 10-nucleotide random UMIs. Via MiXCR, TCRdb re-called the 5' RACE reads, giving one row per CDR3 protein. The sample shows 15,000 to 25,000 distinct CDR3 sequences, approximately 8% of them seen only once. Trimming at V came to 1 base and at J to 3 bases, leaving 3 bases not matched to a gene. The CDR3 is 15 residues long. Germline values: CDR1 SGHVS, CDR2 FQNEAQ. For sorted libraries, the input was 1 million CD4+ or CD8+ T cells. Sequencing input: CD8+ T cells from blood. The chain links TRBV7-8 to TRBJ2-3; 8 bases agree with TRBD2. This clonotype was sampled from a woman aged 30 to 39 with HTLV-1-associated myelopathy (HAM/TSP). The CDR3 bases are TGTGCCAGCAGCTTAGTTACGGGGGGGACAGATACGCAGTATTTT. Protein sequence: CASSLVTGGTDTQYF.